The entry below gives a single TCR beta chain sequence along with its context. This clone was found once. The antigen this receptor binds is unknown. The sample holds no much larger clone one base away, and base qualities are not on file. CDR1 is given as SGHRS and CDR2 as YFSETQ, both from the germline V gene. V loses 0 bases of germline sequence and J loses 8 bases, and the interval between the two ends is 12 bases. Spanning cysteine to phenylalanine, the CDR3 consists of 14 amino acids. Kept here is only the CDR3 DNA, which spans 42 bases and is read in frame from base 1. The Qiagen DNeasy kit was used to extract genomic DNA from unsorted PBMCs and from the negatively selected CD4+ and CD8+ fractions. TCR beta CDR3 regions were subjected to amplification by immunoSEQ multiplex PCR with primers that anneal to V and J segments. A synthetic immune receptor repertoire was used to minimize amplification bias, and remaining bias was computationally removed after sequencing. Concerning the study's data processing: Repertoire diversity was quantified as the Shannon entropy index using custom Python scripts. Unsorted, CD4+ and CD8+ repertoires were analyzed separately, except in combined analyses where CD4+ and CD8+ sequences were merged in silico. Here the immuneACCESS table is served through TCRdb, limited to in-frame sequences with V and J called. Missing clones are a known gap in these copies; in checked studies unresolved V genes cover under half, and the rest lacks a known reason. That table supplies the V and J calls and clone size; D and trimming were determined from the DNA. This sample lists roughly 31,000 clones; around 92% were detected once. Clones ranked in the top ten supply about 0.33% of the sample.

The data derive from a study of PD-1 blockade in classical Hodgkin lymphoma (dated by TCRdb to about 2020). The study in broad terms: A peripheral blood immune signature of response to PD-1 blockade in classical Hodgkin lymphoma was defined using TCR beta sequencing and CyTOF. Overall results and qualifications from the work: The study covered only a single clinical trial cohort, and the causes of the repertoire differences, possibly disease activity or prior therapy, were still not defined. Baseline TCR diversity was reported as lower in newly diagnosed patients than in healthy donors, and lower still in relapsed/refractory patients.

Interpreted using the paper, the time point label stands for: newly diagnosed, previously untreated cHL patient sample. Magnetic negative selection with a Miltenyi CD4+ T cell isolation kit was used to purify CD4+ T cells from thawed PBMCs. As a comparison group for the relapsed/refractory trial patients, PBMCs from patients with newly diagnosed, previously untreated classical Hodgkin lymphoma were sequenced. After peripheral blood was drawn into 8 mL Vacutainer Cell Preparation Tubes, PBMCs were isolated by centrifugation and then cryopreserved. Purified CD4+ and CD8+ fractions were prepared only for cases where an additional PBMC sample was available. Magnetically labelled cells were removed on LS columns in a quadroMACS separator, and the flow-through was retained as the purified fraction.

The sample was CD4+ T cells from blood. The sequence derives from a human donor with classical Hodgkin lymphoma. The rearranged chain carries TRBV5-1 and TRBJ2-4, with a tentative D gene TRBD1 over 5 matching bases. In nucleotide form, the sequence is TGCGCCAGCAGCTTGGCCCGTTTAGGGGACATTCAGTACTTC. Its amino acids are CASSLARLGDIQYF.